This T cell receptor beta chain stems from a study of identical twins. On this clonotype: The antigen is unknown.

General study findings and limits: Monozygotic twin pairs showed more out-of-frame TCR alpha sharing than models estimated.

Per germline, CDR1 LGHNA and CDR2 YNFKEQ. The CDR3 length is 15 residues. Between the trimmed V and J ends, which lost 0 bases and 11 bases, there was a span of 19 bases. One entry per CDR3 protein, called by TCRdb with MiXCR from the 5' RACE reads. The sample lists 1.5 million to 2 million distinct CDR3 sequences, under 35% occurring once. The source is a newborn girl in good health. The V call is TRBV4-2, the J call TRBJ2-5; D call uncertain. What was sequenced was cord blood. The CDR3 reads CASSQDRSGGPEQYF. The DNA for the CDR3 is TGTGCCAGCAGCCAAGACAGGAGTGGTGGGCCTGAGCAGTACTTC.